This TCR beta chain was found in a study of blood T cell repertoires in COVID-19. On the study more broadly: PBMCs, B-cell-depleted T cells, or T cells were the source of the cDNA or gDNA that made up the material.

Repertoires were generated with immunoSEQ multiplex PCR, while TCRdb's copy carries only in-frame clones and drops some. The sample yields 300,000 to 450,000 clones, approximately 81% seen once. The length of the CDR3 is 16 residues. The rearrangement joins TRBV21-1 to TRBJ2-3; the D call TRBD2 from the table was never checked on the DNA. TRBV21-1 is flagged as a pseudogene. Sequenced: peripheral blood. The receptor was isolated from a young woman with acute or convalescent COVID-19. CDR3 region: CASRKKRGAPADTQYF. DNA of the CDR3: TGTGCCAGCAGGAAGAAGCGGGGGGCTCCCGCAGATACGCAGTATTTT.